Below, 22 T cell receptor beta chains from the same sample are listed, as sequenced in a study of blood T cell repertoires in COVID-19. Profiling relied on immunoSEQ multiplex PCR, and the TCRdb table lists in-frame clones only, not all of them. This sample yields 150,000 to 200,000 clones, of which approximately 86% are seen a single time; roughly 3.3% belongs to the top ten. Material: peripheral blood. Receptors were obtained from a man between 65 and 85 years old with acute or convalescent COVID-19.

The J gene is TRBJ2-1, the V gene TRBV11-2; TRBD2 aligns across 8 bases. This CDR3 is 16 amino acids long. CDR1 is SGHAT and CDR2 is FQNNGV in the germline V gene. V lost 5 bases and J lost 7; bases outside the gene matches: 13. In DNA form, the CDR3 reads TGTGCCAGCAGCCGCCGCGAGCGGGGGCCTTTGAATGAGCAGTTCTTC. Translating it yields CASSRRERGPLNEQFF.

This clone has a handful of counts. V and J are TRBV24-1 and TRBJ1-4; no definite D call. Trimming took off 5 bases at V and 3 bases at J, with 12 bases between the two ends. The CDR3 is 15 amino acids. The germline V gene encodes CDR1 KGHDR and CDR2 SFDVKD. The CDR3 sequence: CATSASTRSNEKLFF. The CDR3 DNA reads as TGTGCCACCAGTGCCTCGACAAGGTCTAATGAAAAACTGTTTTTT.

In its sample, this clone was seen once. The rearrangement joins TRBV2 to TRBJ2-3, with 11 bases fitting TRBD2. Germline V gene data show CDR1 as SNHLY and CDR2 as FYNNEI. J gave up 4 bases and V 1 base, and 7 bases lay outside the gene matches. CDR3 length equals 17 residues. CDR3 in amino acids: CASSEVRGLAAPDTQYF. The CDR3 coding sequence is TGTGCCAGCAGTGAAGTCAGGGGACTAGCGGCTCCAGATACGCAGTATTTT.

V gene TRBV10-1 combines with J gene TRBJ2-5, with D maybe TRBD2 (5 bases). Trimming took 9 bases from V and 5 from J, leaving 19 bases between them. Germline assignment: CDR1 WNHNN and CDR2 SYGVQD (reference sequence). The CDR3 has 14 amino acids. As DNA, the CDR3 is TGCGCCAGATCGGGCGGCCTAGCATGGGAGACCCAGTACTTC. Translation: CARSGGLAWETQYF.

The chain uses TRBV3-1 (or the pseudogene TRBV3-2) and TRBJ1-2; TRBD1 agrees at 9 bases. Germline V gives CDR1 LGHDT, CDR2 YNNKEL (reference sequence). CDR3 size: 14 residues. Trimming cost V 1 base and J 7 bases; bases outside gene matches: 4. CDR3 residues: CASSQVGTGRGYTF. Here the CDR3 DNA reads TGTGCCAGCAGCCAAGTGGGGACAGGGCGTGGCTACACCTTC.

The V call is TRBV11-3, the J call TRBJ2-7; 9 nucleotides align to TRBD2. J was trimmed by 3 bases and V by 6 bases; bases with no gene match: 9. The CDR3 runs 15 residues. Germline V gene sequence: CDR1 SGHNT, CDR2 YENEEA. In DNA, the CDR3 is TGTGCCAGCAGACGGGAGCGGGAGGCGTTCTACGAGCAGTACTTC. As protein: CASRREREAFYEQYF.

The chain is built from TRBV5-4 and TRBJ2-7; TRBD1 might be the D (6 bases). V dropped 0 bases and J dropped 6 bases, with 16 bases sitting between them. This CDR3 region has 15 residues. Germline CDR1 reads SGHNT; CDR2 reads YYREEE (reference sequence). As DNA, the CDR3 is TGTGCCAGCAGCTTGGATCCGGGCCTACAGGGCGAGCAGTACTTC. This gives the protein CASSLDPGLQGEQYF.

J is TRBJ2-7 and V is TRBV6-5; possibly TRBD2 for D (6 bases). Germline CDR1 is MNHEY and CDR2 is SVGAGI. The V and J ends lost 0 bases and 1 base respectively, with 7 bases between them. This CDR3 is built from 14 residues. The CDR3 DNA follows: TGTGCCAGCAGTTACTCCCGGGGGTCCTACGAGCAGTACTTC. It codes for CASSYSRGSYEQYF.

V is TRBV2 and J is TRBJ1-6; tentatively, D is TRBD1 (5 bases). From germline, CDR1 is SNHLY and CDR2 FYNNEI. The CDR3 spans 13 residues. V was pared by 5 bases and J by 7 bases, with 9 bases between. CDR3 nucleotide sequence: TGTGCCAGCAGTCCGACAGTCAATTCACCCCTCCACTTT. This codes for CASSPTVNSPLHF. The full variable domain, its missing parts supplied by reference TRBV2 and TRBJ1-6, is EPEVTQTPSHQVTQMGQEVILRCVPISNHLYFYWYRQILGQKVEFLVSFYNNEISEKSEIFDDQFSVERPDGSNFTLKIRSTKLEDSAMYFCASSPTVNSPLHFGNGTRLTVT.

The V and J genes are TRBV14 and TRBJ2-5; TRBD2 aligns across 12 bases. This CDR3 is 15 amino acids long. Germline CDR1 and CDR2: SGHDN and FVKESK. The junction had 1 base not matched to a gene; V was cut back by 3 bases and J by 2 bases. For the CDR3, the DNA is TGTGCCAGCAGCCACCTAGCGGGGGGGCAAGAGACCCAGTACTTC. It codes for CASSHLAGGQETQYF.

With respect to this clone: The germline gene is not matched at one end of the junction; a read error may be the cause. CDR3 coding DNA: TGCGCCAGCAGCCAAGATCCGCGCAGTGCTAGTTTCGCCTTC. It codes for CASSQDPRSASFAF. This chain links TRBV4-3 with TRBJ1-2; D uncertain. The CDR3 is 14 amino acids. Germline loops: CDR1 LGHNA, CDR2 YSLEER.

The count of this clone is one. This sequence joins TRBV2 and TRBJ2-1; TRBD1 might be the D (5 bases). Germline V gives CDR1 SNHLY, CDR2 FYNNEI. Between the trimmed V and J ends, which lost 5 bases and 9 bases, there was a span of 14 bases. The CDR3 loop spans 13 amino acids. CDR3 DNA: TGTGCCAGCAGTACTATAGTCCAGGGTGAGCAGTTCTTC. As protein: CASSTIVQGEQFF.

The J gene is TRBJ1-5, the V gene TRBV28; no definite D call. From germline, CDR1 is MDHEN and CDR2 SYDVKM. V was trimmed by 9 bases and J by 3 bases, leaving 15 bases between them. The CDR3 is 14 amino acids. CDR3 nucleotide sequence: TGTGCCAGTACTTGGAGGGCCCTCAATCAGCCCCAGCATTTT. Translating gives CASTWRALNQPQHF.

CDR3 sequence: CASSGGWEETQYF. In nucleotides, the CDR3 is TGCGCCAGCAGCGGGGGTTGGGAAGAGACCCAGTACTTC. The V call is TRBV10-1, the J call TRBJ2-5; TRBD2 is a possible D gene (6 bases). The CDR3 extends over 13 amino acids. Germline V gene sequence: CDR1 WNHNN, CDR2 SYGVQD (reference sequence). V shed 6 bases and J shed 3 bases, with 11 bases lying between them.

The CDR3, as DNA: TGCTCGGTGGTCTCTGGGGCCAACGTCCTGACTTTC. As protein: CSVVSGANVLTF. This sequence joins TRBV29-1 and TRBJ2-6; D not resolved. Germline CDR1 SQVTM, CDR2 ANQGSEA. This CDR3 has 12 residues.

The chain carries TRBV2 and TRBJ1-1; 7 positions match TRBD1. J was trimmed by 0 bases and V by 9 bases; bases with no gene match: 7. The CDR3 is 14 residues long. Germline loops: CDR1 SNHLY, CDR2 FYNNEI. This CDR3 is CASRDRVMNTEAFF. The CDR3 DNA sequence: TGTGCCAGTCGGGACAGAGTGATGAACACTGAAGCTTTCTTT.

The chain is built from TRBV5-1 and TRBJ1-4, with a possible D match to TRBD1 (6 bases). The V and J ends lost 4 bases and 5 bases respectively, with 15 bases between them. The germline V gene encodes CDR1 SGHRS and CDR2 YFSETQ. The CDR3 has 15 residues. This CDR3 reads CASSPRGGANEKLFF. The CDR3 nucleotides read TGCGCCAGCAGCCCAAGGGGGGGGGCGAATGAAAAACTGTTTTTT.

This chain joins TRBV5-6 and TRBJ1-4; D unclear. Germline CDR1 is SGHDT and CDR2 is YYEEEE. The CDR3 extends over 16 amino acids. Trimming shortened V by 4 bases and J by 7 bases, and 20 bases separated the two germline ends. In DNA, the CDR3 is TGTGCCAGCAGCACTGCCGTGGGCCCCGGGGTTGAAAAACTGTTTTTT. It specifies CASSTAVGPGVEKLFF.

J is TRBJ1-2 and V is TRBV19; D is undetermined. Germline CDR1 LNHDA, CDR2 SQIVND (reference sequence). The V end was cut by 3 bases, the J end by 4 bases, with 6 bases between. The CDR3 has 12 residues. CDR3 in amino acids: CASSMELYGYTF. The CDR3 DNA reads TGTGCCAGTAGTATGGAGCTCTATGGCTACACCTTC.

This rearrangement joins TRBV11-2 to TRBJ2-2; D might be TRBD2 (7 bases). Germline lookup yields CDR1 SGHAT and CDR2 FQNNGV. Between the trimmed V and J ends, which lost 5 bases and 7 bases, there was a span of 20 bases. The CDR3 consists of 16 residues. CDR3 sequence (DNA): TGTGCCAGCAGCACCGCTCATGGGGGGGCGGACGGGGAGCTGTTTTTT. Residues: CASSTAHGGADGELFF.

The chain couples TRBV6-6 to TRBJ1-2; D is perhaps TRBD1 (6 bases). The germline V gene encodes CDR1 MNHNY and CDR2 SVGAGI (reference sequence). The CDR3 is made up of 13 amino acids. V was cut by 6 bases and J by 8 bases, with 16 bases left in between. CDR3 region: CASSNYRDGGYTF. The CDR3 DNA reads as TGTGCCAGCAGCAATTACAGGGACGGAGGCTACACCTTC.

The chain recombines TRBV6-2 or TRBV6-3 with TRBJ1-6, with 7 bases lining up with TRBD1. The V and J ends lost 5 bases and 7 bases, in that order; junction bases with no gene match: 20. Germline assignment: CDR1 MNHEY and CDR2 SVGEGT. This CDR3 spans 19 amino acids. CDR3 protein: CASSPLPGTVGFRNSPLHF. In DNA form, the CDR3 reads TGTGCCAGCAGTCCCTTACCCGGGACAGTAGGATTTCGGAATTCACCCCTCCACTTT.